This T cell receptor beta chain was profiled in a study of beta chain features in type 1 diabetes (dated by TCRdb to the late 2010s). Context from the whole study: Mean age, gender distribution, total cell number and subset yield did not differ between patients and healthy donors. A total of approximately 99,000,000 sorted cells were examined across all samples, and RNA yield correlated strongly with the number of cells per subset. The study compared the TCRB repertoires of sorted circulating CD4+ T cell subsets in recently diagnosed type 1 diabetes patients with those in matched healthy donors. Naive and central memory subsets were obtained from all 30 or so donors, but regulatory and stem cell-like memory subsets were isolated from only 8 patients and roughly eight healthy donors. Overall results and qualifications from the work: Shorter templates might have been favored by PCR, but patient and control samples were amplified and corrected together, so both groups would have been affected equally by any skew. In all four CD4+ subsets, TCRB CDR3 length was moderately but significantly shorter in type 1 diabetes patients. Because the HLA sub-analyses included only small numbers of individuals, any influence of HLA type on TCRB rearrangement was left unresolved. Naive, central memory and regulatory TCRB repertoires appeared to be more similar among patients than among healthy donors. Patients with type 1 diabetes made fewer insertions and deleted more nucleotides at VDJ recombination sites, implying thymic rearrangement abnormalities. Sequencing cDNA rather than genomic DNA could over-represent highly expressing activated cells, although activation and CD3 levels did not differ between groups.

V loses 1 base at its end and J loses 3 bases; junction bases beyond the gene matches: 9. The CDR3 runs 17 amino acids, cysteine and phenylalanine included. The sequence is cut down to CDR3 DNA, 51 bases in frame from base 1. Looking up the germline V gene yields CDR1 SGHDN and CDR2 FVKESK. Each donor gave one peripheral blood draw, roughly 110 mL on average, collected into heparinised tubes. Naive, central memory, regulatory and stem cell-like memory CD4+ T cells were sorted on a BD FACSAria II using a panel including CD45RO, CCR7, CD25, CD127, CD95 and CD27. Purity was above 95% for every sorted population. PBMCs were isolated right away by Lymphoprep density gradient centrifugation and were stained directly, without culture. So that batch effects would be minimized, each experiment stained and sorted samples in pairs, pairing one healthy donor with one patient. On this clone itself: Its antigen has not been determined. Per-nucleotide qualities are absent, and no much larger clonotype sits a single base away.

The entire isolated RNA was reverse transcribed using the High Capacity cDNA Reverse Transcription Kit, and thus expressed TCRB transcripts were sequenced. Stem cell-like memory T cell samples underwent survey-depth immunoSEQ sequencing, averaging about 1 million total reads per sample. After sorted cells were lysed in RLT buffer, RNA was extracted with DNase-treated RNeasy Micro or Mini kits, with the choice depending on cell number. To prevent cross-contamination, each cell subset was processed individually, whereas patient and healthy donor samples were processed jointly. The immunoSEQ multiplex PCR was used to amplify TCRB sequences from cDNA, yielding 87-bp fragments that span the CDR3 region. Sequencing of the amplicons was performed on the Illumina HiSeq platform. Turning to the authors' computational methods: Synthetic template baselines were used to correct PCR bias computationally, reads within Hamming distance 2 were collapsed together, and singletons that could not be merged were discarded. By aligning reads against IMGT, V, D and J genes, CDR3 length, and insertions or deletions at six rearrangement sites were assigned. Within each subset, clonotype counts were normalized to sorted cell number, after which true diversity and Gini coefficients were computed with the tcR R package. Repertoire sharing was quantified using the overlap coefficient calculated on TCRB nucleotide sequences. TCRdb stores this immuneACCESS table with in-frame sequences only. Part of the clones is absent; in the studies checked, under half of the shortfall reflects unresolved V genes, and no reason is known for the rest. The V and J calls and the clone size are those of that table, but D and trimming were determined from the DNA. For this sample there are under 20,000 clones; approximately 47% appear just once. The top ten constitute approximately 0.53% of the sample.

The chain was built from TRBV14 and TRBJ1-3, with TRBD1 identical over 7 junction bases. The specimen was stem cell memory CD4+ T cells from blood. The cell subset or site label for this specimen denotes: stem cell-like memory CD4+ T cells. The TCR sequence derives from a woman aged 40 to 50 in good health. The DNA sequence reads TGTGCCAGCAGCCAAGTTCGTACAGGGGCTTTTGGAAACACCATATATTTT. It is translated as CASSQVRTGAFGNTIYF.